One T cell receptor (beta chain) is described in this entry. These data belong to a study of blood T cell repertoires in COVID-19. Study-wide context: The United States, Italy and Spain provided the acute and convalescent COVID-19 samples. The cDNA or gDNA used as material had been derived from T cells, B-cell-depleted T cells, or PBMCs.

Original methodology: Using reference gene primer amplification, nucleated cell counts were estimated. Measured with immunoSEQ multiplex PCR; TCRdb has only the in-frame clones, and not every one. That table supplies the V and J calls and clone size; D and trimming were determined from the DNA. The sample carries some 43,000 clones, around 87% recorded once. Per germline, CDR1 KGHSH and CDR2 LQKENI. The CDR3 covers 14 residues. With 3 bases removed from V and 3 bases from J, the gap between germline ends came to 11 bases. V gene TRBV18 combines with J gene TRBJ2-5; D gene ambiguous. The sequencing sample was made of peripheral blood. The origin of this receptor is a human donor in a cohort sampled during active COVID-19. The CDR3 coding sequence is TGTGCCAGCTCACCCCCCCAGATCGAAGAGACCCAGTACTTC. Its protein is CASSPPQIEETQYF.